This T cell receptor beta chain comes out of a study of PD-L1 blockade in urothelial cancer. This CDR3 region has 17 residues. Germline V gives CDR1 LNHNV, CDR2 YYDKDF (reference sequence). V was pared by 1 base and J by 2 bases, with 5 bases of the junction left unmatched. Time point indicated: peripheral blood 6 weeks after treatment start. This table comes from immunoSEQ multiplex PCR, and its TCRdb copy is limited to in-frame clones, with some not included. Among approximately 120,000 clones listed, more than 70% were seen once. Sample: PBMCs, taken around atezolizumab (anti-PD-L1) treatment. The rearrangement uses TRBV15 and TRBJ1-3; TRBD1 matches 10 bases. This TCR was sampled from a middle-aged man with urothelial cancer. For the CDR3, the DNA is TGTGCCACCAGCAGAGGACGCGACAGGGGGCCTGGAAACACCATATATTTT. Its protein product is CATSRGRDRGPGNTIYF.